This passage covers 31 T cell receptor beta chains from one sample sequenced in a study of blood T cell repertoires in COVID-19 (TCRdb year 2020). Libraries were constructed by the immunoSEQ multiplex PCR assay. The source is immuneACCESS, and TCRdb retained only in-frame sequences with V and J called. Part of the clones is not carried over; for the studies checked, unresolved V genes explain less than half of this, and the remainder is unexplained. This sample has about 70,000 clones in its table, and approximately 85% of those were observed once. Of the sample, 5.1% is held by the ten largest clones. The sequenced sample consisted of peripheral blood. Receptors originate from an elderly man with acute or convalescent COVID-19.

The gene calls are TRBV28 and TRBJ2-3, with 8 nucleotides matching TRBD1. V trimming: 3 bases; J trimming: 3 bases; junction bases outside the gene matches: 8. Looked up from germline, CDR1 is MDHEN and CDR2 is SYDVKM. The CDR3 sequence is 16 residues long. The CDR3 spells CASSLAGGARTDTQYF. In DNA, the CDR3 is TGTGCCAGCAGTTTGGCAGGGGGCGCGCGGACAGATACGCAGTATTTT. The entire variable domain, with the rest obtained from reference TRBV28 and TRBJ2-3, is as follows: DVKVTQSSRYLVKRTGEKVFLECVQDMDHENMFWYRQDPGLGLRLIYFSYDVKMKEKGDIPEGYSVSREKKERFSLILESASTNQTSMYLCASSLAGGARTDTQYFGPGTRLTVL.

V is TRBV28 and J is TRBJ1-5; 7 positions match TRBD1. Germline CDR1 reads MDHEN; CDR2 reads SYDVKM. The V gene end was trimmed by 3 bases and the J gene end by 5 bases; junction bases not matched to a gene: 10. The CDR3 consists of 16 residues. CDR3 coding DNA: TGTGCCAGCAGTTTTCCTGACAGGGCCCCCGATCAGCCCCAGCATTTT. Translating gives CASSFPDRAPDQPQHF. The full variable domain, with the rest looked up from reference TRBV28 and TRBJ1-5, is DVKVTQSSRYLVKRTGEKVFLECVQDMDHENMFWYRQDPGLGLRLIYFSYDVKMKEKGDIPEGYSVSREKKERFSLILESASTNQTSMYLCASSFPDRAPDQPQHFGDGTRLSIL.

The CDR3 DNA is TGCGCCAGCAGCCACTCCTTACAGGGGGCAGCTGAAGCTTTCTTT. Encoded protein: CASSHSLQGAAEAFF. This rearrangement joins TRBV4-3 to TRBJ1-1; 9 nucleotides agree with TRBD1. Germline-derived CDR1 and CDR2 are LGHNA and YSLEER. V lost 3 bases and J lost 6; bases outside the gene matches: 8. The CDR3 is 15 amino acids.

The gene calls are TRBV29-1 and TRBJ2-7; D might be TRBD2 (5 bases). The germline V and J ends were trimmed by 4 bases and 2 bases, with 6 bases remaining between them. Germline CDR1 is SQVTM and CDR2 is ANQGSEA. The length of the CDR3 is 11 residues. The CDR3 spells CSVGGPYEQYF. Written as DNA, the CDR3 is TGCAGCGTTGGAGGGCCCTACGAGCAGTACTTC.

This clone was found once. Written as DNA, the CDR3 is TGCAGCGTTACCAGACAGACCCTATGGAATGGCTACACCTTC. It encodes CSVTRQTLWNGYTF. This chain joins TRBV29-1 and TRBJ1-2, with D maybe TRBD1 (5 bases). The length of the CDR3 is 14 residues. The V gene lost 5 bases and the J gene lost 6 bases, with 19 bases spanning the gap. Germline V lookup: CDR1 SQVTM, CDR2 ANQGSEA.

CDR3 region: CASRPGQGLYEQYF. The CDR3 DNA reads TGTGCCAGTAGGCCTGGACAGGGGCTCTACGAGCAGTACTTC. The genes are TRBV19 and TRBJ2-7, with 9 nucleotides matching TRBD1. With V trimmed by 6 bases and J by 3 bases, 6 bases remained unmatched. The CDR3 is made up of 14 amino acids. CDR1 and CDR2 (germline): LNHDA, SQIVND (reference sequence).

V is TRBV6-1 and J is TRBJ2-3, with unresolved D. Germline CDR1 reads MNHNS; CDR2 reads SASEGT. V dropped 2 bases and J dropped 4 bases, with 16 bases sitting between them. The CDR3 is 16 amino acids. DNA of the CDR3: TGTGCCAGCAGTGAACTAGGCCACACGCCGGCAGATACGCAGTATTTT. This sequence encodes CASSELGHTPADTQYF.

The V and J genes are TRBV28 and TRBJ1-5; 12 nucleotides line up with TRBD1. This CDR3 comprises 19 residues. Losses at the gene ends were 2 bases for V and 6 bases for J; bases not matched to a gene: 14. Germline CDR1 MDHEN, CDR2 SYDVKM. CDR3 sequence: CASSLETRRGQGAAQPQHF. CDR3 sequence (DNA): TGTGCCAGCAGTTTAGAGACAAGGAGGGGACAGGGGGCGGCTCAGCCCCAGCATTTT. Using reference TRBV28 and TRBJ1-5 for the parts outside the CDR3, the full variable domain is DVKVTQSSRYLVKRTGEKVFLECVQDMDHENMFWYRQDPGLGLRLIYFSYDVKMKEKGDIPEGYSVSREKKERFSLILESASTNQTSMYLCASSLETRRGQGAAQPQHFGDGTRLSIL.

The chain combines TRBV6-5 with TRBJ2-1; tentative D call: TRBD2 (6 bases). V was pared by 7 bases and J by 0 bases, with 13 bases between. Germline lookup yields CDR1 MNHEY and CDR2 SVGAGI. This CDR3 contains 15 residues. CDR3 in amino acids: CASMAGKSSYNEQFF. The CDR3 DNA reads as TGTGCCAGCATGGCGGGAAAGAGCTCCTACAATGAGCAGTTCTTC.

This sequence joins TRBV5-1 and TRBJ1-4, with 9 bases that match TRBD1. J gave up 8 bases and V 4 bases, and 15 bases lay outside the gene matches. Germline CDR1 is SGHRS and CDR2 is YFSETQ. CDR3 length: 17 residues. CDR3 coding DNA: TGCGCCAGCAGCCTGGCTGGGGGGGGACAGGGATACGAAAAACTGTTTTTT. This sequence encodes CASSLAGGGQGYEKLFF.

The V call is TRBV12-5, the J call TRBJ2-1; D perhaps matches TRBD1 (5 bases). CDR3 length equals 17 residues. V gave up 4 bases and J gave up 6 bases, with 22 bases separating them. In germline, CDR1 is LGHNT, CDR2 FRNRAP. This CDR3 is CASGSAPAGLMPNEQFF. CDR3 sequence (DNA): TGTGCTAGTGGTTCGGCCCCGGCAGGGCTTATGCCCAATGAGCAGTTCTTC.

This chain connects TRBV5-5 to TRBJ2-1; 10 bases line up with TRBD2. This CDR3 is built from 18 residues. With 0 bases clipped from V and 4 bases from J, the junction kept 10 bases outside the gene matches. In germline, CDR1 is SGHKS, CDR2 YYEKEE (reference sequence). In DNA, the CDR3 is TGTGCCAGCAGCTTGGGAGCGGGGGGGCCAAGCGGTTACAATGAGCAGTTCTTC. Its protein product is CASSLGAGGPSGYNEQFF.

Remarks on this clone: The junction does not match germline at one end; this may be a read error. The V and J genes are TRBV7-2 and TRBJ2-3, with 8 nucleotides matching TRBD2. Germline V CDR1 and CDR2: SGHTA, FQGNSA. The CDR3 contains 15 residues. In DNA, the CDR3 is TGTGCCAGCAGCTTAGGGCCCCTGGAACTAGCGGCCCTCCATTTT. Translated, it gives CASSLGPLELAALHF.

In DNA form, the CDR3 reads TGTGCCACCAGTGATTTCGAAAGCGGGGGATACACCGGGGAGCTGTTTTTT. The encoded protein is CATSDFESGGYTGELFF. The chain joins TRBV24-1 to TRBJ2-2; 8 nucleotides align to TRBD2. J gave up 3 bases and V 1 base, and 6 bases lay outside the gene matches. This CDR3 spans 17 amino acids. CDR1 is KGHDR, CDR2 SFDVKD, per germline.

This clone was observed once. This chain links TRBV7-2 with TRBJ1-5; possible D gene TRBD1, 6 bases. V lost 4 bases, J lost 6 bases, and 16 bases lay in between. The germline gives CDR1 SGHTA, CDR2 FQGNSA. This CDR3 region has 15 residues. CDR3 sequence: CASSSLQGSAQPQHF. In DNA form, the CDR3 reads TGTGCCAGCAGCTCACTACAGGGAAGTGCTCAGCCCCAGCATTTT.

CDR3 protein: CASRGSAGSGRNEQFF. CDR3 bases: TGTGCCAGCCGGGGGTCAGCGGGCTCGGGAAGAAATGAGCAGTTCTTC. J is TRBJ2-1 and V is TRBV7-2; maybe TRBD2 (6 bases). CDR1 is SGHTA, CDR2 FQGNSA, per germline. The V end lost 8 bases, the J end lost 7 bases, and 24 bases lay between the germline ends. The CDR3 contains 16 residues.

This sequence joins TRBV5-5 and TRBJ1-3; a possible D gene is TRBD1 (6 bases). V was shortened by 2 bases and J by 2 bases, with 11 bases between the two germline ends. The CDR3 spans 15 residues. Germline V gene data show CDR1 as SGHKS and CDR2 as YYEKEE (reference sequence). The chain's CDR3 is CASSFPEGAGNTIYF. CDR3 coding DNA: TGTGCCAGCAGCTTTCCCGAGGGGGCTGGAAACACCATATATTTT. The full variable domain, its missing parts supplied by reference TRBV5-5 and TRBJ1-3, is DAGVTQSPTHLIKTRGQQVTLRCSPISGHKSVSWYQQVLGQGPQFIFQYYEKEERGRGNFPDRFSARQFPNYSSELNVNALLLGDSALYLCASSFPEGAGNTIYFGEGSWLTVV.

The chain couples TRBV30 to TRBJ2-3; D possibly corresponds to TRBD2 (6 bases). Trimming stripped 3 bases from V and 0 bases from J, with 16 bases between. CDR3 length: 16 residues. Germline CDR1 and CDR2: GTSNPN and SVGIG (reference sequence). The CDR3 region is CAWSPDYQTSTDTQYF. As DNA, the CDR3 is TGTGCCTGGAGCCCGGACTACCAGACTAGCACAGATACGCAGTATTTT.

The chain uses TRBV3-1 (or the pseudogene TRBV3-2) and TRBJ1-2; 7 positions agree with TRBD1. The CDR3 consists of 16 residues. The germline CDR1 and CDR2 sequences are LGHDT and YNNKEL (reference sequence). Trimming removed 0 bases from V and 4 bases from J; junction bases left unmatched: 8. CDR3 in amino acids: CASSQDSGDRTYGYTF. CDR3 nucleotides: TGTGCCAGCAGCCAAGATTCGGGGGACAGAACCTATGGCTACACCTTC.

The CDR3 spells CASSSWTGAPDTQYF. The CDR3 nucleotides are TGTGCCAGCAGCTCCTGGACAGGGGCCCCTGATACGCAGTATTTT. The chain employs TRBV7-9 and TRBJ2-3; 9 positions agree with TRBD1. This CDR3 is 15 amino acids long. CDR1 and CDR2 (germline): SEHNR, FQNEAQ (reference sequence). The V gene end was trimmed by 4 bases and the J gene end by 6 bases; junction bases not matched to a gene: 8.

This chain uses TRBV7-6 with TRBJ2-3, with 8 positions matching TRBD2. J lost 4 bases, V lost 2 bases, and 5 bases had no gene match. This CDR3 is 15 amino acids long. Germline V gives CDR1 SGHVS, CDR2 FNYEAQ. CDR3 sequence: CASSLRRGGADTQYF. The CDR3 DNA reads TGTGCCAGCAGCTTACGACGGGGGGGCGCAGATACGCAGTATTTT.

This clone was detected a few times. V gene TRBV4-3 combines with J gene TRBJ1-3, with D possibly matching TRBD1 (5 bases). Trimming removed 0 bases from V and 0 bases from J, with 9 bases in between. Germline V lookup: CDR1 LGHNA, CDR2 YSLEER. CDR3 length: 16 amino acids. The CDR3 region is CASSQDSQGSGNTIYF. The CDR3 DNA is TGCGCCAGCAGCCAAGATAGCCAGGGCTCTGGAAACACCATATATTTT.

V and J are TRBV27 and TRBJ1-6; D gene uncertain. Germline CDR1 reads MNHEY; CDR2 reads SMNVEV (reference sequence). CDR3 length: 17 residues. V shed 1 base and J shed 3 bases, with 13 bases lying between them. The CDR3 region is CASSLYLAQNYNSPLHF. For the CDR3, the DNA is TGTGCCAGCAGTTTATACCTCGCACAGAACTATAATTCACCCCTCCACTTT.

The CDR3 DNA reads as TGTGCCAGCAGCTACAACCCCCCAGGGGGCGCGGGCACAGATACGCAGTATTTT. This sequence encodes CASSYNPPGGAGTDTQYF. This chain links TRBV7-2 with TRBJ2-3, with TRBD1 identical over 8 bases. V dropped 4 bases and J dropped 1; count of bases not matched to a gene: 13. This CDR3 comprises 18 residues. Looked up from germline, CDR1 is SGHTA and CDR2 is FQGNSA.

The chain employs TRBV6-2 or TRBV6-3 and TRBJ2-5, with 8 bases aligning to TRBD2. The V segment lost 6 bases and the J segment 1 base; nucleotides outside the gene matches: 4. The CDR3 covers 14 residues. Germline V gene sequence: CDR1 MNHEY, CDR2 SVGEGT. In nucleotides, the CDR3 is TGTGCCAGCAGCCCACTAGCGGCCCAAGAGACCCAGTACTTC. Translation: CASSPLAAQETQYF.

This rearrangement joins TRBV4-3 to TRBJ2-7, with 8 bases lining up with TRBD2. Trimming at V came to 5 bases and at J to 6 bases, leaving 9 bases not matched to a gene. The CDR3 sequence is 14 residues long. Germline V lookup: CDR1 LGHNA, CDR2 YSLEER. This CDR3 is CASSTQRESVEQYF. The CDR3 DNA sequence: TGCGCCAGCAGCACCCAGCGGGAGTCGGTCGAGCAGTACTTC.

This clone was detected a few times. The genes are TRBV7-5 and TRBJ2-7; the table's TRBD2 call for D was not verified on the DNA. TRBV7-5 has pseudogene status. The CDR3 sequence is 14 residues long. The CDR3: CARSRTFFSYEQYF. In DNA form, the CDR3 reads TGTGCCAGAAGCCGGACTTTCTTCTCCTACGAGCAGTACTTC.

This clone was recorded once. The chain recombines TRBV4-2 with TRBJ2-7, with TRBD1 identical over 8 bases. The CDR3 is 16 residues long. The V segment lost 1 base and the J segment 2 bases; nucleotides outside the gene matches: 7. From germline, CDR1 is LGHNA and CDR2 YNFKEQ. The CDR3 coding sequence is TGTGCCAGCAGCCAAGCGGAGGGGACAGGACCCTACGAGCAGTACTTC. This sequence encodes CASSQAEGTGPYEQYF.

The V call is TRBV19, the J call TRBJ1-5; weak D call: TRBD1 (6 bases). Germline-derived CDR1 and CDR2 are LNHDA and SQIVND (reference sequence). Trimming shortened V by 0 bases and J by 2 bases, and 8 bases separated the two germline ends. CDR3 length: 15 residues. The CDR3 spells CASSIEGAGNQPQHF. CDR3 sequence (DNA): TGTGCCAGTAGTATAGAGGGGGCAGGCAATCAGCCCCAGCATTTT.

This chain joins TRBV19 and TRBJ1-5, with D tentatively TRBD1 (6 bases). The CDR3 runs 18 residues. V lost 5 bases to trimming and J lost 0 bases, with 20 bases between them. Per germline, CDR1 LNHDA and CDR2 SQIVND (reference sequence). The CDR3 region has the DNA TGTGCCAGTAGTTTCCGAACAGGGATATTATATAGCAATCAGCCCCAGCATTTT. It codes for CASSFRTGILYSNQPQHF.

This clone is a singleton in its sample. The chain is built from TRBV6-5 and TRBJ2-3, with TRBD2 identical over 12 bases. V lost 6 bases and J lost 10; bases outside the gene matches: 8. Looked up from germline, CDR1 is MNHEY and CDR2 is SVGAGI. The CDR3 consists of 14 residues. The CDR3 region is CASRETSGGRSQYF. The CDR3 DNA sequence: TGTGCCAGCAGGGAGACTAGCGGGGGCCGTTCGCAGTATTTT.